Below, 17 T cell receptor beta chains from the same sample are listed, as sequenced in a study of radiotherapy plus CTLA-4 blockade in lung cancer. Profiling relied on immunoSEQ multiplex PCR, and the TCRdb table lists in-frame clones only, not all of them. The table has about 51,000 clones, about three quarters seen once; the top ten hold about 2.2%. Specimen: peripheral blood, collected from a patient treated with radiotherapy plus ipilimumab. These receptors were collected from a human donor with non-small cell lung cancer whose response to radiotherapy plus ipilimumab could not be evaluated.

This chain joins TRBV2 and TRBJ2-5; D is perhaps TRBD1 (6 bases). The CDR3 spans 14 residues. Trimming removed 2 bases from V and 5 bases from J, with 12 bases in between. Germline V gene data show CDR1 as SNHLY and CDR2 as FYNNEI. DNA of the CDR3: TGTGCCAGCAGTGAATTCACAGGGTACGAGACCCAGTACTTC. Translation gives CASSEFTGYETQYF. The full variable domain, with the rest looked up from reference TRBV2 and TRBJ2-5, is EPEVTQTPSHQVTQMGQEVILRCVPISNHLYFYWYRQILGQKVEFLVSFYNNEISEKSEIFDDQFSVERPDGSNFTLKIRSTKLEDSAMYFCASSEFTGYETQYFGPGTRLLVL.

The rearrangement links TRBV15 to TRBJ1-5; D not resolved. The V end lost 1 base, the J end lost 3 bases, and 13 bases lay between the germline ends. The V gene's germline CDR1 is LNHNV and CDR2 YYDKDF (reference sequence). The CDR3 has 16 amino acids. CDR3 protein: CATSRVLDYDNQPQHF. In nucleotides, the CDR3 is TGTGCCACCAGCAGAGTGCTAGACTACGACAATCAGCCCCAGCATTTT.

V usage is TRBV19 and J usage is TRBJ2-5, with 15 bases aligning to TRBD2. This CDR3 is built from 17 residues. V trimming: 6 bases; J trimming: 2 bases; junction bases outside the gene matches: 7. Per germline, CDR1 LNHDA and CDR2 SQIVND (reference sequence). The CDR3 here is CASSTGLAGGWQETQYF. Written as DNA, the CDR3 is TGTGCCAGTAGCACGGGACTAGCGGGAGGTTGGCAAGAGACCCAGTACTTC.

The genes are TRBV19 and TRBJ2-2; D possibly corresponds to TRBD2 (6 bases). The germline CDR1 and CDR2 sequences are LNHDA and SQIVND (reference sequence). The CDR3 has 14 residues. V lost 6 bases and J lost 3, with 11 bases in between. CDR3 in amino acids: CASRSPGDTGELFF. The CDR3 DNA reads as TGTGCCAGTAGATCCCCGGGGGACACCGGGGAGCTGTTTTTT.

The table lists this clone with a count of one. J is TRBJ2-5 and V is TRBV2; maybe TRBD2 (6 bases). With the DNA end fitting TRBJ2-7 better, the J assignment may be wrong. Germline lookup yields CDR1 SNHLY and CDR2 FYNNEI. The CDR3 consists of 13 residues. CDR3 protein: CASSVGEAYEQYF. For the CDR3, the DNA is TGTGCCAGCAGTGTTGGGGAGGCCTACGAGCAGTACTTC.

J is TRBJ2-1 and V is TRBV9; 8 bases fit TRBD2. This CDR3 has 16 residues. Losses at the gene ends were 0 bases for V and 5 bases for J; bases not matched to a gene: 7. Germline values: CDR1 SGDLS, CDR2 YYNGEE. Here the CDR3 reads CASSVGRVAGNNEQFF. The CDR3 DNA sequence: TGTGCCAGCAGCGTAGGTCGGGTAGCGGGAAACAATGAGCAGTTCTTC.

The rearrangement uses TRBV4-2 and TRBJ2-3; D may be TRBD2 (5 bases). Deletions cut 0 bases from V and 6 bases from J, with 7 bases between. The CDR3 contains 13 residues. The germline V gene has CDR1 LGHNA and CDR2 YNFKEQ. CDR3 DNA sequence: TGTGCCAGCAGCCAAGATACGGGGGATACGCAGTATTTT. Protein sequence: CASSQDTGDTQYF.

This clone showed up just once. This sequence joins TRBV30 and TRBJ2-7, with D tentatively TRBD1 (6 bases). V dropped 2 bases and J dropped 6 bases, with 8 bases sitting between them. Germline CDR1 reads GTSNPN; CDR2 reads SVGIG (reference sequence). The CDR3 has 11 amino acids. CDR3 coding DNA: TGTGCCTGGAGTACAGGGACCGAGCAGTACTTC. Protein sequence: CAWSTGTEQYF.

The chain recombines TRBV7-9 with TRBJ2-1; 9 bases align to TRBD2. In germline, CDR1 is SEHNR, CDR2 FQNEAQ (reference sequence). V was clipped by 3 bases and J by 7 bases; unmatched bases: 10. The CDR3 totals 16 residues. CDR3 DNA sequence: TGTGCCAGCAGCTTTTTAGCGGGAGTGGCCGTGAATGAGCAGTTCTTC. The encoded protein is CASSFLAGVAVNEQFF.

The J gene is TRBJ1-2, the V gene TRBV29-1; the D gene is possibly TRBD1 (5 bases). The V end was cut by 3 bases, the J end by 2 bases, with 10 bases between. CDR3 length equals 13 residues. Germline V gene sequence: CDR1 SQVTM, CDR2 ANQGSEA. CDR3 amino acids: CSVELRGNYGYTF. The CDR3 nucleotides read TGCAGCGTTGAGTTGCGGGGGAACTATGGCTACACCTTC. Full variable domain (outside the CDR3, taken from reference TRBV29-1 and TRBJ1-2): SAVISQKPSRDICQRGTSLTIQCQVDSQVTMMFWYRQQPGQSLTLIATANQGSEATYESGFVIDKFPISRPNLTFSTLTVSNMSPEDSSIYLCSVELRGNYGYTFGSGTRLTVV.

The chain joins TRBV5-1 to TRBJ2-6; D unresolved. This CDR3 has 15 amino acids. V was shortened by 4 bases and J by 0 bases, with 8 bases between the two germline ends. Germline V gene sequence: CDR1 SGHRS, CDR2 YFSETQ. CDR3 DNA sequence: TGCGCCAGCAGCGAACAGAGCTCTGGGGCCAACGTCCTGACTTTC. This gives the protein CASSEQSSGANVLTF.

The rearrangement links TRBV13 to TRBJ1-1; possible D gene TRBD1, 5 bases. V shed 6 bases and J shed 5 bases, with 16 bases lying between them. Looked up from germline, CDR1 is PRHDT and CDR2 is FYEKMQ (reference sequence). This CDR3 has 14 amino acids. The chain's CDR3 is CASSPGRGSTEAFF. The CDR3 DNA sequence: TGTGCCAGCAGTCCAGGGAGGGGATCAACTGAAGCTTTCTTT. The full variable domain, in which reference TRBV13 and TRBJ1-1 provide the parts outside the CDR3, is AAGVIQSPRHLIKEKRETATLKCYPIPRHDTVYWYQQGPGQDPQFLISFYEKMQSDKGSIPDRFSAQQFSDYHSELNMSSLELGDSALYFCASSPGRGSTEAFFGQGTRLTVV.

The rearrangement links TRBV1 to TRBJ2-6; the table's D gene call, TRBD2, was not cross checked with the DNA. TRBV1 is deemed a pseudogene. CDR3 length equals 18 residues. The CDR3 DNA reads TGCACCAGCAGCCAAAGAGCGGAGCCAGACTCTGGGGCCAACGTCCTGACTTTC. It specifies CTSSQRAEPDSGANVLTF.

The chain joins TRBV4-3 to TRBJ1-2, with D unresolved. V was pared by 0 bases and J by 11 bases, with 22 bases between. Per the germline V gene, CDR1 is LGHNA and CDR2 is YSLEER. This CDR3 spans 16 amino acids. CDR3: CASSQDRGFGAPWYTF. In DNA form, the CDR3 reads TGCGCCAGCAGCCAAGATCGCGGCTTTGGTGCCCCTTGGTACACCTTC.

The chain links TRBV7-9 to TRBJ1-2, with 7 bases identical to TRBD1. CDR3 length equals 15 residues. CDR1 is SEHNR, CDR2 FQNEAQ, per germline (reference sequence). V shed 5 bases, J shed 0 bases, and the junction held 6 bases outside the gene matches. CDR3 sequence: CASSQGQSANYGYTF. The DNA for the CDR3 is TGTGCCAGCAGCCAGGGACAGTCTGCTAACTATGGCTACACCTTC.

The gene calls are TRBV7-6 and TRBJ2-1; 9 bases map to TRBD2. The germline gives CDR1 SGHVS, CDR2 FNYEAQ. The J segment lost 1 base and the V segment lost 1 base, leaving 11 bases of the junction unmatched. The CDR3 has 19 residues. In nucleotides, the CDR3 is TGTGCCAGCAGCTTAGTAGCGTCGTGGCGGGAGGGGTCCTACAATGAGCAGTTCTTC. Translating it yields CASSLVASWREGSYNEQFF.

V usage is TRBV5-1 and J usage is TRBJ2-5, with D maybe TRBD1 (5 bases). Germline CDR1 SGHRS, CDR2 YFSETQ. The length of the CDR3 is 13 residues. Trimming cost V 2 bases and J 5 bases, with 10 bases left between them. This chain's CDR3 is CASSLGELETQYF. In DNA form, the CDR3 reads TGCGCCAGCAGCTTAGGGGAACTGGAGACCCAGTACTTC.